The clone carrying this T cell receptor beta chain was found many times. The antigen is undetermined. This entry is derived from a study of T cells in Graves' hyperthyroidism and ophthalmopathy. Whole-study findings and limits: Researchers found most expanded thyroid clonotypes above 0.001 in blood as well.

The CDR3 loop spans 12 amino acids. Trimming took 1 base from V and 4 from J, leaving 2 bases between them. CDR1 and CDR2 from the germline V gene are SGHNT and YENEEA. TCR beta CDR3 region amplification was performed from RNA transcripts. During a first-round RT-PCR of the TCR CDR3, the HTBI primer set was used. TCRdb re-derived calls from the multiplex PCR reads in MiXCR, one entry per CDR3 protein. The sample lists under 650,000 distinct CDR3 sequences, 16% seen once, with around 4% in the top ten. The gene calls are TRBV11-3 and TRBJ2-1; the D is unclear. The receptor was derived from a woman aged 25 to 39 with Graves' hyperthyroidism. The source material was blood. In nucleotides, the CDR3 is TGTGCCAGCAGCTTAGTTTACAATGAGCAGTTCTTC. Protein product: CASSLVYNEQFF.